The source of this T cell receptor (beta chain) is a study of human T cells and chemical hapten exposure. Individual cDNA molecules (in the library) carried attached unique molecular identifiers. TCRdb used MiXCR to reprocess the RACE reads, holding one entry per CDR3 protein. The sample carries roughly 260,000 distinct CDR3 sequences, approximately 8.6% recorded once. On this clonotype itself: Its antigen is unidentified.

The sample's time point: pre-sensitization, week 0. Treatment here: therapeutic diphenylcyclopropenone sensitization with weekly scalp DPC. Overall study findings and caveats: There was alopecia in the donors, so their immune response may differ from that of healthy people. Those TCRs sitting above 1 in 1000 frequency stayed the same with DPC sensitization.

Trimming left V 2 bases short and J 6 bases short, with 10 bases between. The CDR3 sequence is 13 residues long. The TCR comes from a woman in her thirties or forties with alopecia areata. Some clones in this sample may be carry-over from other donors' samples. The source was whole blood, collected in connection with sensitization to the hapten diphenylcyclopropenone (DPC). The rearrangement joins TRBV12-3 or TRBV12-4 to TRBJ1-2; D is ambiguous. CDR3 coding DNA: TGTGCCAGCAGTTTACGGGAGAAGGATGGCTACACCTTC. Translated: CASSLREKDGYTF.